The 16 T cell receptor beta chains reported below all come from one sample, sequenced in a study of T cells in Graves' hyperthyroidism and ophthalmopathy (dated by TCRdb to about 2019). The method was multiplex PCR. Sequencing instrument: Illumina HiSeq 2000. The TCR beta CDR3 regions were amplified from RNA transcripts. For the first round of RT-PCR on the TCR CDR3, the HTBI primer set was used together with the Qiagen OneStep RT-PCR kit. The raw public reads went through TCRdb reprocessing: fastp at Q25, MiXCR clone calling, in-frame beta chains kept. Rows with a matching CDR3 protein are joined into one entry that keeps the most common DNA and genes. The sample yields fewer than 600,000 distinct CDR3 sequences; 14% were counted once. The ten largest clones represent approximately 15% of the sample. Sequenced sample: blood. The receptors were sampled from a woman in her thirties or forties with Graves' hyperthyroidism.

This clonotype was recorded at least ten times. The gene calls are TRBV6-1 and TRBJ2-5; TRBD2 matches at 11 bases. The V gene end was trimmed by 6 bases and the J gene end by 1 base; junction bases not matched to a gene: 7. CDR3 length equals 16 residues. The V gene's germline CDR1 is MNHNS and CDR2 SASEGT. The CDR3 is CASRLSGRGAQETQYF. CDR3 coding DNA: TGTGCCAGCAGGCTTAGCGGGAGGGGGGCCCAAGAGACCCAGTACTTC.

V is TRBV6-1 and J is TRBJ2-4, with D unresolved. V dropped 5 bases and J dropped 0 bases, with 11 bases sitting between them. CDR1 MNHNS and CDR2 SASEGT come from the germline V gene. The CDR3 contains 15 residues. In DNA, the CDR3 is TGTGCCAGCAGTCAGACCAGCCCAGCCAAAAACATTCAGTACTTC. Translated, it gives CASSQTSPAKNIQYF.

The sample holds a few counts of this clonotype. An end of the junction differs from the germline gene, which may be a read error. The J gene is TRBJ2-5, the V gene TRBV6-1, with D unresolved. CDR3 length: 13 amino acids. CDR1 and CDR2 from the germline V gene are MNHNS and SASEGT. The CDR3 DNA follows: TGTGCCAGCAGTTTTTCAGACGACATAGTCGCGGACTTC. As protein: CASSFSDDIVADF.

This clonotype was seen ten or more times. The chain couples TRBV20-1 to TRBJ2-3; possibly TRBD2 for D (6 bases). This CDR3 is 14 amino acids long. The germline V gene encodes CDR1 DFQATT and CDR2 SNEGSKA (reference sequence). V lost 6 bases and J lost 3, with 16 bases in between. The CDR3 sequence: CSAAGTPGTDTQYF. DNA of the CDR3: TGCAGTGCGGCCGGGACTCCAGGTACAGATACGCAGTATTTT.

About this clonotype itself: Being one base from a much bigger clone, this may be a read error. The chain recombines TRBV28 with TRBJ2-3, with D uncertain. Germline V CDR1 and CDR2: MDHEN, SYDVKM. V lost 6 bases and J 2 bases, leaving 15 bases between the germline ends. This CDR3 is built from 15 residues. Written as DNA, the CDR3 is TGTGCCAGCAGCTCGACTGGGGTCAACACAGATACGCAGTATTTT. Translated, it gives CASSSTGVNTDTQYF.

This clonotype has at least ten counts. The chain couples TRBV2 to TRBJ1-1, with D hard to call. Germline V gene lookup returns CDR1 SNHLY and CDR2 FYNNEI. V was cut by 10 bases and J by 2 bases, with 11 bases left in between. This CDR3 comprises 12 residues. The CDR3 nucleotides read TGTGCCACCCTGACGGATAACACTGAAGCTTTCTTT. This gives the protein CATLTDNTEAFF.

This clonotype was found many times. The J gene is TRBJ2-7, the V gene TRBV28, with 12 positions matching TRBD2. J was trimmed by 1 base and V by 4 bases; bases with no gene match: 8. The CDR3 covers 17 residues. Germline values: CDR1 MDHEN, CDR2 SYDVKM. Here the CDR3 reads CASSSSLAGGLSYEQYF. CDR3 in DNA: TGTGCCAGCAGTTCATCTCTAGCGGGAGGGTTATCCTACGAGCAGTACTTC.

At least ten counts were recorded for this clonotype. This chain links TRBV28 with TRBJ1-4; D unresolved. The germline gives CDR1 MDHEN, CDR2 SYDVKM. Between the trimmed V and J ends, which lost 5 bases and 2 bases, there was a span of 18 bases. This CDR3 spans 17 amino acids. Here the CDR3 DNA reads TGTGCCAGCAGTACATCCCCCCAAGGCAGCACTAATGAAAAACTGTTTTTT. It is translated as CASSTSPQGSTNEKLFF.

This clonotype turned up a few times. This chain joins TRBV5-6 and TRBJ1-2; 7 bases are a match to TRBD1. From germline, CDR1 is SGHDT and CDR2 YYEEEE. V lost 4 bases, J lost 4 bases, and 10 bases stayed unmatched. CDR3 length: 15 residues. This CDR3 is CASSPRDSSIYGYTF. Here the CDR3 DNA reads TGTGCCAGCAGCCCTCGGGACAGCTCGATCTATGGCTACACCTTC.

V gene TRBV6-1 combines with J gene TRBJ2-3, with unresolved D. The CDR3 extends over 15 amino acids. V lost 0 bases and J 2 bases, leaving 9 bases between the germline ends. Germline CDR1 reads MNHNS; CDR2 reads SASEGT. CDR3 protein: CASSEAGRATDTQYF. CDR3 DNA: TGTGCCAGCAGTGAAGCGGGAAGGGCCACAGATACGCAGTATTTT.

The chain links TRBV12-3 or TRBV12-4 to TRBJ2-7, with 7 bases aligning to TRBD1. J gave up 5 bases and V 6 bases, and 4 bases lay outside the gene matches. This CDR3 has 12 residues. For the CDR3, the DNA is TGTGCCAGCAGAATACAGGGGCACGAGCAGTACTTC. It specifies CASRIQGHEQYF.

This clonotype showed up just a few times. A much larger clone differs from this one at a single base, so this may be a read error. The genes are TRBV18 and TRBJ2-7, with 7 bases aligning to TRBD2. There are 13 residues in the CDR3. The V and J ends lost 1 base and 5 bases, in that order; junction bases with no gene match: 2. Germline CDR1 is KGHSH and CDR2 is LQKENI. CDR3 sequence: CASSPQGRDEQYF. The CDR3 DNA reads TGTGCCAGCTCACCACAGGGGAGGGACGAGCAGTACTTC.

Concerning this clonotype: A much larger clonotype is one base distant, so this may be a read error. This chain joins TRBV7-9 and TRBJ2-3; TRBD1 agrees at 8 bases. Trimming took 3 bases from V and 1 from J; bases not matched to a gene: 3. Germline V gives CDR1 SEHNR, CDR2 FQNEAQ (reference sequence). This CDR3 is 15 amino acids long. CDR3 sequence reads: CASSFAGGRTDTQYF. CDR3 coding DNA: TGTGCCAGCAGCTTCGCAGGGGGCCGCACAGATACGCAGTATTTT.

The chain combines TRBV19 with TRBJ2-2; D is possibly TRBD1 (5 bases). V gave up 6 bases and J gave up 6 bases, with 17 bases separating them. Germline V gene data show CDR1 as LNHDA and CDR2 as SQIVND (reference sequence). The length of the CDR3 is 15 residues. The CDR3 sequence is CASRIEQVWAGELFF. The CDR3, as DNA: TGTGCCAGTAGGATTGAACAGGTGTGGGCCGGGGAGCTGTTTTTT.

This clonotype was seen only a few times. With a much larger clone just one base away, this may be a read error. The chain has TRBV28 and TRBJ2-5; tentatively, D is TRBD1 (6 bases). Germline CDR1 is MDHEN and CDR2 is SYDVKM. This CDR3 has 14 residues. The CDR3 DNA is TGTGCCGGCAGACGACAGGAGAGCCAAGAGACCCAGTACTTC. It yields the protein CAGRRQESQETQYF.

This clonotype was counted a few times. The chain has TRBV20-1 and TRBJ2-7; 12 positions agree with TRBD2. There are 14 residues in the CDR3. CDR1 DFQATT and CDR2 SNEGSKA come from the germline V gene (reference sequence). The J segment lost 6 bases and the V segment lost 1 base, leaving 4 bases of the junction unmatched. In DNA, the CDR3 is TGCAGTGCTAGAGGGACTAGCGGGAATGGCGAGCAGTACTTC. Protein product: CSARGTSGNGEQYF.